This T cell receptor (beta chain) was identified in a study of blood T cell repertoires in COVID-19. About the research overall: Some COVID-19 samples were acute and others convalescent; all came from the United States, Italy and Spain. PBMCs, B-cell-depleted T cells, or T cells provided the cDNA or gDNA that made up the material.

Germline V gene lookup returns CDR1 SNHLY and CDR2 FYNNEI. CDR3 length: 14 amino acids. The V and J ends lost 5 bases and 7 bases, in that order; junction bases with no gene match: 6. Original processing notes: Amplification of reference gene primers was used by the study to estimate nucleated cell counts. Using immunoSEQ multiplex PCR, the repertoire was profiled, and TCRdb retains in-frame clones only, with some absent. V and J calls and clone size are given by that table; D and trimming were obtained from the DNA. The table records approximately 210,000 clones, 88% of them present only once. Only one count was recorded for this clone.

The material sequenced was peripheral blood. The chain couples TRBV2 to TRBJ2-1; 9 bases fit TRBD2. The TCR comes from a man aged 40-49 years with acute or convalescent COVID-19. The DNA of the CDR3 is TGTGCCAGCAGTACCGCGGGAGGGGGGAATGAGCAGTTCTTC. It is translated as CASSTAGGGNEQFF.